One sample yielded the 20 T cell receptor beta chains listed below, sequenced in a study of blood T cell repertoires in COVID-19. This table comes from immunoSEQ multiplex PCR, and its TCRdb copy is limited to in-frame clones, with some not included. In the table there are 300,000 or so clones, about 89% of which are singletons. The sample consisted of peripheral blood. These receptors all stem from a woman aged 40-49 years who had recovered from COVID-19.

The CDR3 coding sequence is TGTGCCAGCTCACAAAATCAGGGGAACACCGGGGAGCTGTTTTTT. This encodes CASSQNQGNTGELFF. The V and J genes are TRBV18 and TRBJ2-2; D perhaps matches TRBD1 (5 bases). Trimming removed 4 bases from V and 1 base from J, with 10 bases in between. The CDR3 spans 15 residues. Germline-derived CDR1 and CDR2 are KGHSH and LQKENI. The full variable domain, with the rest looked up from reference TRBV18 and TRBJ2-2, is NAGVMQNPRHLVRRRGQEARLRCSPMKGHSHVYWYRQLPEEGLKFMVYLQKENIIDESGMPKERFSAEFPKEGPSILRIQQVVRGDSAAYFCASSQNQGNTGELFFGEGSRLTVL.

The V call is TRBV5-1, the J call TRBJ2-3; 9 bases map to TRBD1. Trimming took 0 bases from V and 4 from J; bases not matched to a gene: 3. CDR1 and CDR2 from the germline V gene are SGHRS and YFSETQ. There are 15 residues in the CDR3. In nucleotides, the CDR3 is TGCGCCAGCAGCTTGGAGGGACAGGGACCAGATACGCAGTATTTT. Protein sequence: CASSLEGQGPDTQYF.

CDR3 amino acids: CASSPDRSSDTQYF. CDR3 DNA sequence: TGTGCCAGCAGCCCCGACAGGTCCTCTGATACGCAGTATTTT. The J gene is TRBJ2-3, the V gene TRBV5-4; a possible D gene is TRBD1 (6 bases). The V gene's germline CDR1 is SGHNT and CDR2 YYREEE (reference sequence). With 4 bases removed from V and 6 bases from J, the gap between germline ends came to 15 bases. There are 14 residues in the CDR3. Full variable domain (missing parts from reference TRBV5-4 and TRBJ2-3): ETGVTQSPTHLIKTRGQQVTLRCSSQSGHNTVSWYQQALGQGPQFIFQYYREEENGRGNFPPRFSGLQFPNYSSELNVNALELDDSALYLCASSPDRSSDTQYFGPGTRLTVL.

The chain couples TRBV3-1 (or the pseudogene TRBV3-2) to TRBJ2-7, with 7 nucleotides matching TRBD1. CDR1 is LGHDT and CDR2 is YNNKEL in the germline V gene (reference sequence). The junction had 23 bases not matched to a gene; V was cut back by 6 bases and J by 3 bases. The CDR3 length is 19 residues. This CDR3 reads CASSFKYPDRVRVNYEQYF. CDR3 DNA sequence: TGTGCCAGCAGTTTCAAGTACCCCGACAGGGTCAGGGTCAACTACGAGCAGTACTTC.

There are a few counts of this clone. CDR3: CASSRGTADGYTF. The CDR3 region has the DNA TGTGCCAGCAGCCGGGGGACAGCGGATGGCTACACCTTC. The chain uses TRBV11-3 and TRBJ1-2, with 7 bases lining up with TRBD1. This CDR3 has 13 residues. Germline V CDR1 and CDR2: SGHNT, YENEEA. Trimming removed 5 bases from V and 6 bases from J; junction bases left unmatched: 6.

The rearrangement links TRBV10-2 to TRBJ2-1, with D possibly matching TRBD1 (6 bases). Germline V CDR1 and CDR2: WSHSY, SAAADI. V lost 5 bases to trimming and J lost 0 bases, with 20 bases between them. The CDR3 has 18 residues. The CDR3 bases are TGCGCCAGCAGTAACGAGCCCGAGGGGGTCCGCTCCTACAATGAGCAGTTCTTC. Its translation is CASSNEPEGVRSYNEQFF.

The chain employs TRBV4-3 and TRBJ1-2; no clear D gene. V dropped 1 base and J dropped 4 bases, with 13 bases sitting between them. This CDR3 has 15 residues. Germline CDR1 LGHNA, CDR2 YSLEER. The CDR3 bases are TGCGCCAGCAGCCAAGGTTCCAGGTCGACCTATGGCTACACCTTC. It yields the protein CASSQGSRSTYGYTF.

This clone was observed a few times. The rearrangement links TRBV12-3 or TRBV12-4 to TRBJ1-1; D might be TRBD1 (5 bases). V shed 3 bases and J shed 8 bases, with 10 bases lying between them. There are 12 residues in the CDR3. This CDR3 is CASSFRRGEAFF. In nucleotides, the CDR3 is TGTGCCAGCAGTTTCAGGAGGGGAGAAGCTTTCTTT.

The chain employs TRBV7-9 and TRBJ1-2, with D perhaps TRBD1 (5 bases). CDR1 and CDR2 (germline): SEHNR, FQNEAQ (reference sequence). CDR3 length: 14 amino acids. The V and J ends lost 2 bases and 0 bases respectively, with 7 bases between them. CDR3 residues: CASSLQGPNYGYTF. In DNA, the CDR3 is TGTGCCAGCAGCTTACAGGGTCCTAACTATGGCTACACCTTC.

The CDR3: CASSNGGGGTEAFF. Here the CDR3 DNA reads TGTGCCAGCAGCAACGGGGGGGGTGGCACTGAAGCTTTCTTT. The chain couples TRBV5-4 to TRBJ1-1; D might be TRBD1 (5 bases). V shed 4 bases and J shed 4 bases, with 14 bases lying between them. The CDR3 is 14 amino acids. Germline V gene lookup returns CDR1 SGHNT and CDR2 YYREEE (reference sequence).

This chain joins TRBV7-2 and TRBJ1-2, with TRBD1 matching 9 bases. After removal of 1 base from V and 7 bases from J, the junction contained 4 bases not matched to a gene. The V gene's germline CDR1 is SGHTA and CDR2 FQGNSA. The CDR3 has 14 residues. The CDR3 DNA follows: TGTGCCAGCAGCTTAGGAGGGACAGGGTTTGGCTACACCTTC. Amino acid sequence: CASSLGGTGFGYTF.

The CDR3 here is CASSRRDQPQHF. The DNA for the CDR3 is TGTGCCAGCTCGAGGCGAGATCAGCCCCAGCATTTT. V gene TRBV6-5 combines with J gene TRBJ1-5; D remains unclear. The germline V gene has CDR1 MNHEY and CDR2 SVGAGI. The CDR3 loop spans 12 amino acids. The V gene lost 8 bases and the J gene lost 5 bases, with 10 bases spanning the gap.

This chain connects TRBV5-8 to TRBJ1-2, with D tentatively TRBD1 (5 bases). Germline V gene data show CDR1 as SGHTS and CDR2 as YDEGEE. The CDR3 is 15 residues long. Deletions cut 1 base from V and 3 bases from J, with 13 bases between. CDR3 DNA: TGTGCCAGCAGCTTGTTGGACACCCCTTACTATGGCTACACCTTC. The encoded protein is CASSLLDTPYYGYTF.

The genes are TRBV9 and TRBJ2-5; weak D call: TRBD1 (6 bases). Per germline, CDR1 SGDLS and CDR2 YYNGEE. This CDR3 is 15 amino acids long. V gave up 3 bases and J gave up 5 bases, with 17 bases separating them. CDR3 protein: CASSEGQGWGETQYF. The DNA of the CDR3 is TGTGCCAGCAGCGAGGGACAAGGGTGGGGGGAGACCCAGTACTTC.

This clone has just one count. V gene TRBV9 combines with J gene TRBJ1-6, with D perhaps TRBD1 (6 bases). This CDR3 is 14 amino acids long. Looked up from germline, CDR1 is SGDLS and CDR2 is YYNGEE. The V and J ends lost 2 bases and 8 bases respectively, with 11 bases between them. The CDR3 reads CASSVGDTYSPLHF. In DNA form, the CDR3 reads TGTGCCAGCAGCGTCGGGGACACCTATTCACCCCTCCACTTT.

This sequence joins TRBV4-1 and TRBJ2-7, with no clear D. The germline V gene encodes CDR1 MGHRA and CDR2 YSYEKL. Between the trimmed V and J ends, which lost 4 bases and 3 bases, there was a span of 13 bases. The CDR3 loop spans 14 amino acids. The CDR3 region has the DNA TGCGCCAGCAGCCCCGACTTCCAATTCTACGAGCAGTACTTC. It is translated as CASSPDFQFYEQYF.

The chain links TRBV7-8 to TRBJ2-7, with TRBD2 as a possible D gene (6 bases). CDR3 length equals 15 residues. Germline loops: CDR1 SGHVS, CDR2 FQNEAQ. V was cut by 5 bases and J by 5 bases, with 19 bases left in between. The CDR3 spells CASSPAGRWDDEQYF. CDR3 nucleotide sequence: TGTGCCAGCAGCCCCGCGGGGCGGTGGGATGACGAGCAGTACTTC.

The rearrangement joins TRBV5-1 to TRBJ2-5, with D tentatively TRBD1 (6 bases). Trimming cost V 1 base and J 0 bases, with 10 bases left between them. This CDR3 has 15 amino acids. Germline V gives CDR1 SGHRS, CDR2 YFSETQ. Here the CDR3 reads CASSLTGQNQETQYF. The CDR3 nucleotides read TGCGCCAGCAGCTTGACCGGACAGAACCAAGAGACCCAGTACTTC.

With regard to this clone: The sample contains more than one DNA sequence encoding this CDR3. The chain has TRBV27 and TRBJ1-4; D call uncertain. CDR3 length: 14 amino acids. The V end was cut by 5 bases, the J end by 4 bases, with 11 bases between. CDR1 is MNHEY, CDR2 SMNVEV, per germline (reference sequence). The CDR3 region is CASSRGRFNEKLFF. The CDR3, as DNA: TGTGCCAGCAGTCGAGGGAGGTTTAATGAAAAACTGTTTTTT.

The genes are TRBV2 and TRBJ1-5; possibly TRBD1 for D (5 bases). Trimming removed 7 bases from V and 4 bases from J, with 14 bases in between. The CDR3 runs 14 residues. Germline V gives CDR1 SNHLY, CDR2 FYNNEI. The CDR3 bases are TGTGCCAGCACGGGGGAAGCTTTAAATCAGCCCCAGCATTTT. It codes for CASTGEALNQPQHF. Supplemented by reference TRBV2 and TRBJ1-5, the full variable domain reads EPEVTQTPSHQVTQMGQEVILRCVPISNHLYFYWYRQILGQKVEFLVSFYNNEISEKSEIFDDQFSVERPDGSNFTLKIRSTKLEDSAMYFCASTGEALNQPQHFGDGTRLSIL.